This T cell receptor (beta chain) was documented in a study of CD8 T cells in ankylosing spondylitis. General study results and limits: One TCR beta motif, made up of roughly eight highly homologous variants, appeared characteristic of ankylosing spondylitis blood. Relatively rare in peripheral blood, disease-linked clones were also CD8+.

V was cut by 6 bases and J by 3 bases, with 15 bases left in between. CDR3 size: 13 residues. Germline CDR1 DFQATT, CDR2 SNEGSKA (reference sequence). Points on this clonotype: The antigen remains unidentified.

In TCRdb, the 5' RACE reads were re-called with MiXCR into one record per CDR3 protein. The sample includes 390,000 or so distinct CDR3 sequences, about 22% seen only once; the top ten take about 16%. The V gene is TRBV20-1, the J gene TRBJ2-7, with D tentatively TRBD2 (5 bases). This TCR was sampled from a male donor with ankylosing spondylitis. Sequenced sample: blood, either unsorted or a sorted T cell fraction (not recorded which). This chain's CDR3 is CSAGRRADYEQYF. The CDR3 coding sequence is TGCAGTGCCGGACGGCGAGCGGACTACGAGCAGTACTTC.